Sequencing of this T cell receptor beta chain was carried out in a study of blood T cells in healthy people across ages (dated by TCRdb to the mid-2010s). At the level of the whole study: In model experiments, roughly one uniquely barcoded TCR beta cDNA molecule per two T cells was captured by template switching. To track age-related changes in TCR beta repertoire diversity, the study relied on deep sequencing normalized with unique cDNA molecular identifiers. Four age groups were formed from the donors: young (average 16 years), middle-aged (around 40), aged (62) and long-lived (around 82). To avoid experimental bias, donors of different ages were spread randomly across the sequencing lanes. Using the same blood draw, the study looked at two additional independent replicas of 1 million unique cDNA reads for two donors, one aged 18 to 30 and the other aged 80 or older.

The trim is 7 bases for V and 2 bases for J, with a gap of 6 bases between the germline ends. The CDR3, cysteine through phenylalanine, is 12 amino acids long. Only the CDR3 DNA is retained, 36 bases long and in frame from the first base. Points on this clonotype: The antigen this receptor binds is unknown. Per-base qualities were not stored, and no clone one base away is much larger.

The roughly 39 donors, aged 6 to 90 years, were systemically healthy Caucasian individuals from Russia. Each donor gave roughly 9.5 milliliters of peripheral blood, collected into EDTA-treated Vacutainer tubes. Ficoll-Paque density-gradient centrifugation was used to isolate PBMCs, with at least 7 million per sample. Trizol reagent was used to extract total RNA from the PBMCs, yielding at least 6 micrograms per sample. The percentages of naive CD45RAhigh/CD27high T cells were determined by flow cytometry on a PBMC aliquot from every donor. The library relied on 5' RACE. Sequenced using an Illumina HiSeq 2500. A second PCR of 7 to 11 cycles was performed with a sample-barcoded 5' primer and a J-beta primer mix. Each TCR beta cDNA molecule received a unique molecular identifier from a template-switch 5' adaptor carrying 12 random nucleotides. At least 3 million CDR3-containing paired-end reads were obtained from each sample. First-strand cDNA was synthesized from all RNA with the Mint cDNA synthesis kit, primed by a TRBC-specific oligonucleotide. Following uracil-DNA glycosylase treatment, a first 18-cycle PCR with universal primers M1SS and BC2_uni_R was performed on all cDNA. From the authors' description of their analysis: Each sample was normalized by randomly selecting 1 million high-quality reads, each carrying a distinct molecular identifier. Instead of being binned into consensus sequences, reads with shared molecular identifiers were discarded. MiTCR, with a Q25 quality threshold and the strictest error-elimination algorithm, was used for CDR3 identification, clonotype clustering and error correction. A nonparametric unseen species model with Euler transformation was used to estimate lower-bound total TCR beta diversity. TCRdb handled the public reads itself, with Q25 trimming in fastp and clone calling in MiXCR, and kept productive beta chains. Identical CDR3 protein sequences are pooled into one entry, listed with their most common genes and DNA. What appears here as the V and J calls and clone size reflects TCRdb's work, not the paper's. The sample has about 1.5 million distinct CDR3 sequences on record, approximately 43% of them singletons. The ten largest clones capture about 4% of the sample.

General findings and caveats noted by the study authors: Compared with the aged group, the long-lived group had more naive CD4+ T cells, fewer expanded clones and increased TCR diversity, suggesting age selection. Estimates of total diversity from one million sequenced T cells were regarded as lower bounds and underestimates. There was a strong correlation between observed TCR beta diversity and the percentage of naive T cells measured by flow cytometry. Conclusive comparison of naive and antigen-experienced compartments was prevented by the profiling of bulk unsorted PBMCs. Observed TCR beta diversity per million T cells fell roughly linearly with age, and a significant reduction was already apparent by age around 40. Donor CMV infection status was unknown, potentially confounding age-related changes in expanded clonotypes.

The chain is made from TRBV12-3 or TRBV12-4 and TRBJ1-5, with no D gene named confidently. This clonotype was obtained from a woman aged 18 to 35 in good health. The specimen sequenced was blood. The nucleotides read TGTGCCAGCAAACACCGCAATCAGCCCCAGCATTTT. Its product reads: CASKHRNQPQHF.